The TCR beta chain described here comes from a study of PD-1 blockade in classical Hodgkin lymphoma. Overall study: On a schedule of every 2 weeks, patients received nivolumab 3 mg/kg intravenously. Whole-study findings and limits: The study reported lower baseline TCR diversity in newly diagnosed patients than in healthy donors.

The CDR3 extends over 13 amino acids. V shed 5 bases, J shed 3 bases, and the junction held 2 bases outside the gene matches. Germline CDR1 reads GTSNPN; CDR2 reads SVGIG (reference sequence). A word on this clone: What it binds is not known.

Here immunoSEQ multiplex PCR was the method, and the copy in TCRdb shows in-frame clones only, minus some. The table lists about 72,000 clones, 85% to 95% of them singletons, with 8% in the top ten. Brentuximab vedotin exposure varied among the patients, all of whom had relapsed after autologous stem cell transplantation. Specimen: peripheral blood mononuclear cells (PBMCs), collected at baseline. This chain uses TRBV30 with TRBJ2-2; TRBD1 matches 8 bases. This clonotype was sampled from a human donor with classical Hodgkin lymphoma. CDR3 in amino acids: CAWDRGDTGELFF. The CDR3 DNA reads TGTGCCTGGGACAGGGGAGACACCGGGGAGCTGTTTTTT.